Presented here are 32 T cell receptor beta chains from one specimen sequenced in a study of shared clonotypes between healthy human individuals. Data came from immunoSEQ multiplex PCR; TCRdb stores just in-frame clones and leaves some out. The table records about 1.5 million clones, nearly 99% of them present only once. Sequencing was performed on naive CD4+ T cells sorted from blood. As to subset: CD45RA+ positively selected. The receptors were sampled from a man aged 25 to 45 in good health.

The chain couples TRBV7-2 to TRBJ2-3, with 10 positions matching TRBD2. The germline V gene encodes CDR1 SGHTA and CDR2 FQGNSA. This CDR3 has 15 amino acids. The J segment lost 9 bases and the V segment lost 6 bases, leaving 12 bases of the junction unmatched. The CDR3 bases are TGTGCCAGCAGAAAAACTAGCGGGACCGAGTGGACGCAGTATTTT. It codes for CASRKTSGTEWTQYF.

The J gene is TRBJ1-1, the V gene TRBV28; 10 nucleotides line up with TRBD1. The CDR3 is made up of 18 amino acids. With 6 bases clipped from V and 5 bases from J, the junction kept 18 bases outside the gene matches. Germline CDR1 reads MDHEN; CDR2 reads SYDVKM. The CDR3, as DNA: TGTGCCAGCAGACGTAATCCGGACAGGGGGTTTGAGGGGACTGAAGCTTTCTTT. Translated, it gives CASRRNPDRGFEGTEAFF.

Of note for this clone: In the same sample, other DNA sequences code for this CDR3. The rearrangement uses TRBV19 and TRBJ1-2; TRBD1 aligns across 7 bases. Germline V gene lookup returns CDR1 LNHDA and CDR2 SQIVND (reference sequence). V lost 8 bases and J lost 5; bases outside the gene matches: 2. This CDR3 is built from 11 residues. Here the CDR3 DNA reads TGTGCCAGTTCCAGGGGGTATGGCTACACCTTC. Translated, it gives CASSRGYGYTF. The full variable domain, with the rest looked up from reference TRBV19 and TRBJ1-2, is DGGITQSPKYLFRKEGQNVTLSCEQNLNHDAMYWYRQDPGQGLRLIYYSQIVNDFQKGDIAEGYSVSREKKESFPLTVTSAQKNPTAFYLCASSRGYGYTFGSGTRLTVV.

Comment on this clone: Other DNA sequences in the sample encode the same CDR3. CDR3 DNA: TGCAGCGTTGGAGGGGTTAACTATGGCTACACCTTC. Its translation is CSVGGVNYGYTF. The chain employs TRBV29-1 and TRBJ1-2; D might be TRBD1 (5 bases). There are 12 residues in the CDR3. Trimming took off 4 bases at V and 1 base at J, with 7 bases between the two ends. Germline lookup yields CDR1 SQVTM and CDR2 ANQGSEA.

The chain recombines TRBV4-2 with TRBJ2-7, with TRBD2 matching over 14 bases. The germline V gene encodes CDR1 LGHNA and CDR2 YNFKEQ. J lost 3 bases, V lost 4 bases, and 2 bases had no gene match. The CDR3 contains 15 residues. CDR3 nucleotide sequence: TGTGCCAGCAGCCGGGGACTAGCGGGGGACTACGAGCAGTACTTC. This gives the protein CASSRGLAGDYEQYF.

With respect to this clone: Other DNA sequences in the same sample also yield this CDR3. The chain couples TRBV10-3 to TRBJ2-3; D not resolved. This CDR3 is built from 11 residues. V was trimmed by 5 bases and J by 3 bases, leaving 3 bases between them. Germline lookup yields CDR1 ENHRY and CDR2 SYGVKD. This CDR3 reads CAISSTDTQYF. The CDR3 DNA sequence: TGTGCCATCAGTTCAACAGATACGCAGTATTTT.

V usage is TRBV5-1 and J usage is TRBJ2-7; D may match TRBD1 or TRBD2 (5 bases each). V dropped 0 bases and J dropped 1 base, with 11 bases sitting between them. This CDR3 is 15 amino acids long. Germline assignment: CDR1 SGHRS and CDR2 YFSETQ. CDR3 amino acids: CASSLDAGSSYEQYF. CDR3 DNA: TGCGCCAGCAGCTTGGATGCAGGGAGTTCCTACGAGCAGTACTTC.

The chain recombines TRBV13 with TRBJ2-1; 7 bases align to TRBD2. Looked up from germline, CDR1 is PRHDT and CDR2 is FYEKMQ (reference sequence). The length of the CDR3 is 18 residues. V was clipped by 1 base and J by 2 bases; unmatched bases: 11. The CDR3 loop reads CASSLAAGVGGAYNEQFF. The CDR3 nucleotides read TGTGCCAGCAGCTTAGCCGCGGGAGTGGGAGGCGCCTACAATGAGCAGTTCTTC.

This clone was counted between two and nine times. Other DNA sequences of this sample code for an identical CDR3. The CDR3 sequence is CASSLVANEQFF. The CDR3 DNA follows: TGCGCCAGCAGCTTGGTGGCCAATGAGCAGTTCTTC. This chain links TRBV5-1 with TRBJ2-1; D ambiguous. V lost 0 bases, J lost 6 bases, and 4 bases lay in between. The CDR3 loop spans 12 amino acids. CDR1 is SGHRS, CDR2 YFSETQ, per germline.

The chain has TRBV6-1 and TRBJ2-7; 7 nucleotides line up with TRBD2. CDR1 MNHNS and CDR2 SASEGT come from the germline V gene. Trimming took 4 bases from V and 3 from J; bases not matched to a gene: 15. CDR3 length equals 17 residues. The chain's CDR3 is CASSARGLAAVYYEQYF. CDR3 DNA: TGTGCCAGCAGTGCCAGAGGTCTAGCGGCTGTCTACTACGAGCAGTACTTC.

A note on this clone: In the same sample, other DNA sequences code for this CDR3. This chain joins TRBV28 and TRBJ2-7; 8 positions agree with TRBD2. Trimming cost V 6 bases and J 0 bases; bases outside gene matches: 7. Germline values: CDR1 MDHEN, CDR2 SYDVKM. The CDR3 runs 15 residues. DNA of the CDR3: TGTGCCAGCAGCCTTACTAGCGGTAGCTCCTACGAGCAGTACTTC. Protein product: CASSLTSGSSYEQYF.

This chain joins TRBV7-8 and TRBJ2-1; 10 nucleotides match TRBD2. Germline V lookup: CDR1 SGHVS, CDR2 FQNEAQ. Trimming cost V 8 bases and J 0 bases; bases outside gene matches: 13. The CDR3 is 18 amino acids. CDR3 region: CASSVPSGSRSSYNEQFF. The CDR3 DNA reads TGTGCCAGCTCCGTCCCTAGCGGGAGTCGATCCTCCTACAATGAGCAGTTCTTC.

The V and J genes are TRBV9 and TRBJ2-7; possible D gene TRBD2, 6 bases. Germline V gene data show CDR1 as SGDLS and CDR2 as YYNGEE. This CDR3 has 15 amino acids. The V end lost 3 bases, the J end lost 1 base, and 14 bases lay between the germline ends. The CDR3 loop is CASSAAPGDSYEQYF. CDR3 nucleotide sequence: TGTGCCAGCAGCGCCGCCCCGGGGGATTCCTACGAGCAGTACTTC.

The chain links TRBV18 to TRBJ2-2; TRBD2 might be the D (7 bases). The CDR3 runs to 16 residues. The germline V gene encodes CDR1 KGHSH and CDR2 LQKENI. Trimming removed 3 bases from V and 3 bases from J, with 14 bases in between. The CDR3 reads CASSPFGGLDTGELFF. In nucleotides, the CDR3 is TGTGCCAGCTCACCGTTCGGGGGGCTGGACACCGGGGAGCTGTTTTTT.

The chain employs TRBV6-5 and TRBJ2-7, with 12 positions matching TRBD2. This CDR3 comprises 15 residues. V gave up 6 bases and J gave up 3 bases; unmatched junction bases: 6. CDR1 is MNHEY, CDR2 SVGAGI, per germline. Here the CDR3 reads CASRTGLAGNYEQYF. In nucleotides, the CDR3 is TGTGCCAGCAGAACGGGACTAGCGGGTAACTACGAGCAGTACTTC.

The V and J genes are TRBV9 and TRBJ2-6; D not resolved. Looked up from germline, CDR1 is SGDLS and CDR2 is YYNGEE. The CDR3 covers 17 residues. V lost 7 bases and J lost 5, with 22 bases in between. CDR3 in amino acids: CASSEWYSNSRANVLTF. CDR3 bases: TGTGCCAGCTCGGAGTGGTACTCAAACAGTCGGGCCAACGTCCTGACTTTC.

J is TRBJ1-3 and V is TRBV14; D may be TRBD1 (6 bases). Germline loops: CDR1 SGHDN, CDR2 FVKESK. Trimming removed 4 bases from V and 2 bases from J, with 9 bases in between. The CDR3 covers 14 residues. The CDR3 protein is CASSRSGAGNTIYF. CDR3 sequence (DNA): TGTGCCAGCAGCCGATCAGGGGCTGGAAACACCATATATTTT.

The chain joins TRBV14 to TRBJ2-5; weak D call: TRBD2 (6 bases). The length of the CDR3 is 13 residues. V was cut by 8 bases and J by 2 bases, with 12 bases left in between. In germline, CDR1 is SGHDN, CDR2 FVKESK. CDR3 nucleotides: TGTGCCAGCCGGGGGTTAGTTCAAGAGACCCAGTACTTC. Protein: CASRGLVQETQYF.

In nucleotides, the CDR3 is TGTGCCAGCAGCTTGGTTGGGCGGAAAAATGCCTACGAGCAGTACTTC. It yields the protein CASSLVGRKNAYEQYF. V gene TRBV5-4 combines with J gene TRBJ2-7; no firm D call. This CDR3 region has 16 residues. V was cut by 0 bases and J by 2 bases, with 15 bases left in between. Germline V CDR1 and CDR2: SGHNT, YYREEE (reference sequence). Variable domain in full (rest from reference TRBV5-4 and TRBJ2-7): ETGVTQSPTHLIKTRGQQVTLRCSSQSGHNTVSWYQQALGQGPQFIFQYYREEENGRGNFPPRFSGLQFPNYSSELNVNALELDDSALYLCASSLVGRKNAYEQYFGPGTRLTVT.

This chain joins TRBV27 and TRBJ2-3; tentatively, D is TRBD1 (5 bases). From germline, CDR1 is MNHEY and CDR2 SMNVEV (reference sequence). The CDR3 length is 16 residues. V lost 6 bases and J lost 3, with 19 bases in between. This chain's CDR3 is CASSQRGHVITDTQYF. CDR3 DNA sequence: TGTGCCAGCAGCCAACGCGGACATGTTATTACAGATACGCAGTATTTT.

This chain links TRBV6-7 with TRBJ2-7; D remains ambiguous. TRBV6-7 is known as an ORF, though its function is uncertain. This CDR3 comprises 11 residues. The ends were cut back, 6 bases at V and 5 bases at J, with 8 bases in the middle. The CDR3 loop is CASSLHDEQYF. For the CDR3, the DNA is TGTGCCAGCAGCCTTCATGACGAGCAGTACTTC.

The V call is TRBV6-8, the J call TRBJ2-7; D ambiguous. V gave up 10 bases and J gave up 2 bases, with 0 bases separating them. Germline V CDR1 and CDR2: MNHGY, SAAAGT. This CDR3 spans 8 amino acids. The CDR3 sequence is CATYEQYF. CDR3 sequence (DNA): TGTGCCACCTACGAGCAGTACTTC.

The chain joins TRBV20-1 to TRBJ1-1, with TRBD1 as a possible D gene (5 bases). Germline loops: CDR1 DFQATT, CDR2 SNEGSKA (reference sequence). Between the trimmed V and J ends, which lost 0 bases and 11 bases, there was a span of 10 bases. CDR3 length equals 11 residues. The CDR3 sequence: CSARDSPGAFF. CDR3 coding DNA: TGCAGTGCTAGAGATTCGCCAGGGGCTTTCTTT.

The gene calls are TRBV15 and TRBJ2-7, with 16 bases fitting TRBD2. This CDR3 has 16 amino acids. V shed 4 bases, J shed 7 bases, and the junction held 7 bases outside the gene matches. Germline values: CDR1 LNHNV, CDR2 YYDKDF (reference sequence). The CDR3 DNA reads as TGTGCCACCAGCATCGGGACTAGCGGGAGGGAGAGTGAGCAGTACTTC. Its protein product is CATSIGTSGRESEQYF.

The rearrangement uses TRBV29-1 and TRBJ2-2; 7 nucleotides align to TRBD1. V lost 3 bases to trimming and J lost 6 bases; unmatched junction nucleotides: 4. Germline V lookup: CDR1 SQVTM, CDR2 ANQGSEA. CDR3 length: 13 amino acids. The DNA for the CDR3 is TGCAGCGTTGAGGCCCAGGGGGCCGGGGAGCTGTTTTTT. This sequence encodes CSVEAQGAGELFF.

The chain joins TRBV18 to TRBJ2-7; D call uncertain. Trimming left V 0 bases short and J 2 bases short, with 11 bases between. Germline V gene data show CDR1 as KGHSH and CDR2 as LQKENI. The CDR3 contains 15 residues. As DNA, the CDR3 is TGTGCCAGCTCACCACCTCGCGTTAGTACCTACGAGCAGTACTTC. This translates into CASSPPRVSTYEQYF. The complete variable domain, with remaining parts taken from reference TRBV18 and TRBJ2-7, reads NAGVMQNPRHLVRRRGQEARLRCSPMKGHSHVYWYRQLPEEGLKFMVYLQKENIIDESGMPKERFSAEFPKEGPSILRIQQVVRGDSAAYFCASSPPRVSTYEQYFGPGTRLTVT.

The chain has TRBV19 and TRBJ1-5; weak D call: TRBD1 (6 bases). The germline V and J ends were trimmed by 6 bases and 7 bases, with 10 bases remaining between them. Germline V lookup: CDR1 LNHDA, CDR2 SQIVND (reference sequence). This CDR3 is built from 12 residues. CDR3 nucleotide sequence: TGTGCCAGTAGCAGGGGTAGGCAGCCCCAGCATTTT. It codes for CASSRGRQPQHF.

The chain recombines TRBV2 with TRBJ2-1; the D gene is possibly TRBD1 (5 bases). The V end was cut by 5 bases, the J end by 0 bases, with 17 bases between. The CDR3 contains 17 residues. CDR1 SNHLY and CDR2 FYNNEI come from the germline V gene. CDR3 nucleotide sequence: TGTGCCAGCAGTCTCCCGACAGACTCTAGCTCCTACAATGAGCAGTTCTTC. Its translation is CASSLPTDSSSYNEQFF.

In DNA form, the CDR3 reads TGTGCCAGCTCACTAAAGAAAGGGACCGGGGAGCTGTTTTTT. Translating gives CASSLKKGTGELFF. This chain links TRBV18 with TRBJ2-2; D is ambiguous. The CDR3 is made up of 14 amino acids. The germline V gene has CDR1 KGHSH and CDR2 LQKENI. Trimming cost V 4 bases and J 5 bases, with 11 bases left between them.

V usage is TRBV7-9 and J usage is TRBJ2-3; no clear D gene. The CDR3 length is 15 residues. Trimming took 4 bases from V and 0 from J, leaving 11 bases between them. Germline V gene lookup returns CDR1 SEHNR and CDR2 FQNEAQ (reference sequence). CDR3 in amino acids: CASSSGLPSTDTQYF. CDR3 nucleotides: TGTGCCAGCAGCTCCGGGTTGCCCAGCACAGATACGCAGTATTTT.

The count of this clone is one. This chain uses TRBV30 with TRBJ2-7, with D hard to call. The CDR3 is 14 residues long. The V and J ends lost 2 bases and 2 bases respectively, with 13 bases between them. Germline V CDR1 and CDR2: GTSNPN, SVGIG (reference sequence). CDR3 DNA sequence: TGTGCCTGGAGTCCTTGGGCCCTAGCCTACGAGCAGTACTTC. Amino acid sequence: CAWSPWALAYEQYF.

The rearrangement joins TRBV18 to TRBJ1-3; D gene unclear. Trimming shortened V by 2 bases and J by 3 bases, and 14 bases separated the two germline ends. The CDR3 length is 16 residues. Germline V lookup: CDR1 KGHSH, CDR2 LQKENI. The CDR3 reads CASSPIFPGRGNTIYF. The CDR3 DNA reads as TGTGCCAGCTCACCAATTTTTCCAGGTCGTGGAAACACCATATATTTT.